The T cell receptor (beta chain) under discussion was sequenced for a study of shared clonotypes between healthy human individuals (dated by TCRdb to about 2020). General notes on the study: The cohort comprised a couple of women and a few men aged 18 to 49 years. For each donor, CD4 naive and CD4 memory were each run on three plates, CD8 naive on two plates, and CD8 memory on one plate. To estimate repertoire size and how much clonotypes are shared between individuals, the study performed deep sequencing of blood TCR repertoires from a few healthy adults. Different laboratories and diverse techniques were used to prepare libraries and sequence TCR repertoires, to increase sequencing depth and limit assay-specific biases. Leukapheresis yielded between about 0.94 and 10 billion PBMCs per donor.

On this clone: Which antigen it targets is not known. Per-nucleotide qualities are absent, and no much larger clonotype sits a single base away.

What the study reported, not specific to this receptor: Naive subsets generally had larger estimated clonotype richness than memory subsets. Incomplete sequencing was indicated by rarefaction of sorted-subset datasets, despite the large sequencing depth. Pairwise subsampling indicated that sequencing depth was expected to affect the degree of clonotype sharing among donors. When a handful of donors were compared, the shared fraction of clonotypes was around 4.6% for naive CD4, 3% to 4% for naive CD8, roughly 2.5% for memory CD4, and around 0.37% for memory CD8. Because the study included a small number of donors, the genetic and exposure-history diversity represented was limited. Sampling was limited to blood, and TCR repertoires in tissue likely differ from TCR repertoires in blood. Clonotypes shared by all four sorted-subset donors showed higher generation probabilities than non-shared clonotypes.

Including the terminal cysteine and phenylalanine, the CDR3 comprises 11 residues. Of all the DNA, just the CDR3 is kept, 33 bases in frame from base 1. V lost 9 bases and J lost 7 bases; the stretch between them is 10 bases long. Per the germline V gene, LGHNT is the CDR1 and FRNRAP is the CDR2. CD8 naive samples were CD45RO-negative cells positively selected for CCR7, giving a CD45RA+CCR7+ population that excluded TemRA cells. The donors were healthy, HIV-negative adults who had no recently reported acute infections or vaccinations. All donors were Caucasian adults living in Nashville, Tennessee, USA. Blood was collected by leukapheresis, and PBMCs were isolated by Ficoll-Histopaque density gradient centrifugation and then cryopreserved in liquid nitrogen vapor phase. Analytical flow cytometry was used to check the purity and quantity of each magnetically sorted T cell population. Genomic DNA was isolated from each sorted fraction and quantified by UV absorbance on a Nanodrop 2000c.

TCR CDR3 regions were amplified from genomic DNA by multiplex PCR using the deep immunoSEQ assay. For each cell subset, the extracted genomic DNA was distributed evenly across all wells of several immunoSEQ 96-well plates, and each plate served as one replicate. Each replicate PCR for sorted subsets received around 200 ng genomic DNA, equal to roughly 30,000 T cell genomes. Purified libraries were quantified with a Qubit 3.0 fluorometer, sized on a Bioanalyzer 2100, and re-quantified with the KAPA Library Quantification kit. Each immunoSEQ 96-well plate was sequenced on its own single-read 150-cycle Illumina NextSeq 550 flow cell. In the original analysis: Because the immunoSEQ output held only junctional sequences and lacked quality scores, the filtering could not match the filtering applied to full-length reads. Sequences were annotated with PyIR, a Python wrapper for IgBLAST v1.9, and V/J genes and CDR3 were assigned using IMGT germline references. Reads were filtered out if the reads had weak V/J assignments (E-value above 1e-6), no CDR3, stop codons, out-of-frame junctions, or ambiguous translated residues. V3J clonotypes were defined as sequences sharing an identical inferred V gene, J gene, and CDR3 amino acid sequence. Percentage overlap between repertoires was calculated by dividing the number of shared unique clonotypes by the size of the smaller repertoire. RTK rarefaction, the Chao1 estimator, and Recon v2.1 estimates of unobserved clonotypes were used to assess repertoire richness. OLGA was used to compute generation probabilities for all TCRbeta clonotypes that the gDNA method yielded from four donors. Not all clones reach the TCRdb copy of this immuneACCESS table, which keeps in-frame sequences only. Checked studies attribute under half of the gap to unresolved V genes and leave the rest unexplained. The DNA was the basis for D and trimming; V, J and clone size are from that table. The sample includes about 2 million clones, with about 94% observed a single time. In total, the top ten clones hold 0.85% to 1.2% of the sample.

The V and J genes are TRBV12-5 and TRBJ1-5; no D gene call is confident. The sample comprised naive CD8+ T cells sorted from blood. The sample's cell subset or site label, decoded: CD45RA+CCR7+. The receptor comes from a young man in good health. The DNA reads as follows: TGTGCTAGGGACCGAGGGCAGCCCCAGCATTTT. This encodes CARDRGQPQHF.